This is a list of T cell receptor beta chains from one sample in a study of T cell changes during pregnancy in multiple sclerosis. The data were produced by immunoSEQ multiplex PCR, yet TCRdb's version contains in-frame clones alone and is incomplete. The sample yields some 80,000 clones, 85% to 95% seen once. The source was peripheral blood, collected in the third trimester of pregnancy. The receptor set was obtained from a female donor with multiple sclerosis, enrolled in a pregnancy study. Both conserved end residues are part of each CDR3. Each record gives: V gene, J gene, CDR3 protein.

TRBV11-2	TRBJ2-7	CASSSQGGDSYEQYF
TRBV25-1	TRBJ2-3	CASSARGLPAVYTQYF
TRBV19	TRBJ1-5	CASKEGMGYQPQHF
TRBV6-5	TRBJ2-7	CASSYSLGQGIYEQYF
TRBV6-1	TRBJ1-5	CASSTYGTEGQPQHF
TRBV7-2	TRBJ2-5	CASSLGGLYQETQYF
TRBV19	TRBJ1-1	CASLDRATEAFF
TRBV25-1	TRBJ2-7	CASSDNEQYF
TRBV9	TRBJ2-2	CASSPLEFTGELFF
TRBV13	TRBJ1-6	CASSLRGLYNSPLHF
TRBV6-1	TRBJ2-7	CASSHREIYEQYF
TRBV5-6	TRBJ2-5	CASSLVGQGQETQYF
TRBV7-6	TRBJ2-2	CASSRGDTGELFF
TRBV6-1	TRBJ1-1	CASSDGTNTEAFF
TRBV6-1	TRBJ1-5	CASEGNRGNQPQHF
TRBV6-5	TRBJ1-6	CASSYETETNSPLHF
TRBV10-3	TRBJ2-3	CAIKNAGSTDTQYF
TRBV18	TRBJ1-2	CASSSQSDSPYGYTF
TRBV5-4	TRBJ1-4	CASSNPGATGEKLFF
TRBV7-8	TRBJ1-6	CASSPDRGLNSPLHF
TRBV6-5	TRBJ2-5	CASSTGQETQYF
TRBV6-1	TRBJ2-7	CASSEISGTGEHEQYF
TRBV15	TRBJ1-6	CATSSPLMRGYNSPLHF
TRBV9	TRBJ1-1	CASSGPGRVNTEAFF
TRBV15	TRBJ1-6	CATNPTGKGNSPLHF
TRBV5-6	TRBJ1-2	CASSGQGGYGYTF
TRBV6-6	TRBJ1-2	CASSRDIGVYGYTF
TRBV30	TRBJ1-2	CAWKGREDGYTF
TRBV5-1	TRBJ2-2	CASSLVDPGELFF
TRBV9	TRBJ1-2	CASSARGDRVNGYTF
TRBV27	TRBJ2-4	CAMAPRGQGPHRKYF
TRBV6-1	TRBJ1-1	CASRDKYWDKAFF
TRBV28	TRBJ1-6	CASSSPLQGSFSPLHF
TRBV7-3	TRBJ1-6	CASSPRGGDSPLHF
TRBV9	TRBJ2-2	CASSDPPAGGGELFF
TRBV5-1	TRBJ2-1	CASSLREDGGEQFF
TRBV10-3	TRBJ1-5	CATKRTEDSNQPQHF
TRBV27	TRBJ2-7	CASSLSRGTYEQYF
TRBV7-3	TRBJ1-1	CASSYGGQNTEAFF
TRBV6-1	TRBJ1-3	CASSESGGGGYTIYF
TRBV5-5	TRBJ1-5	CASSLGLGVSPQHF
TRBV29-1	TRBJ1-1	CSVVTGNTEAFF
TRBV2	TRBJ1-2	CASSATGGYGYTF
TRBV2	TRBJ2-1	CASSLRGGNEQFF
TRBV5-1	TRBJ1-1	CASSKNTEAFF
TRBV6-5	TRBJ2-5	CASRDFLVETQYF
TRBV19	TRBJ2-2	CASSIALAGGARSGELFF
TRBV27	TRBJ1-4	CASSLSQNTNEKLFF
TRBV12-5	TRBJ2-4	CASGSGTAPKNIQYF
TRBV10-3	TRBJ1-2	CAISERSAGDRGQGGYTF
TRBV19	TRBJ1-2	CASSIRRGNANGYTF
TRBV15	TRBJ2-5	CATSREEAGAVTQYF
TRBV5-1	TRBJ2-7	CASSLVPGDYEQYF
TRBV5-5	TRBJ1-3	CASSLETGGSGNTIYF
TRBV15	TRBJ2-5	CATSNKRGRETQYF
TRBV13	TRBJ1-4	CASSLGTGTNEKLFF
TRBV23-1	TRBJ2-4	CATLVGGPPGTSGLAKNIQYF
TRBV27	TRBJ1-2	CASSLSRGGASGYTF
TRBV6-5	TRBJ2-1	CASSYEGLGGEFF
TRBV29-1	TRBJ2-2	CSGQGAHAGELFF